The T cell receptor beta chain described here comes from a study of Graves' ophthalmopathy and Graves' hyperthyroidism (dated by TCRdb to 2016 to 2018). With respect to the entire study: Peripheral blood was collected at initial diagnosis, before any treatment. The roughly 99 discovery patients were divided at random into training and test sets in a 7:3 ratio. To explore V-J signatures distinguishing ophthalmopathy from hyperthyroidism, a discovery set of about a hundred patients (fewer than 45 ophthalmopathy, over 55 stable hyperthyroidism) was enrolled. In more than five hyperthyroidism patients, T-cell repertoires of thyroid tissue and blood were compared. Following sample collection, hyperthyroidism patients were given methimazole at a starting dose of 30 mg daily, and ophthalmopathy patients were given high-dose intravenous methylprednisolone. The study used TCR beta repertoire signatures to distinguish Graves' ophthalmopathy from Graves' hyperthyroidism and to predict progression to ophthalmopathy. The independent validation cohort included 18 to 20 hyperthyroidism patients plus 17 patients who later progressed from hyperthyroidism to ophthalmopathy. In total, 120 to 150 blood samples were TCR-sequenced: around 42 ophthalmopathy, 80 or so hyperthyroidism and about 17 hyperthyroidism-to-ophthalmopathy patients. Results and caveats for the whole study, not just this receptor: No statistical method was used to predetermine the sample size, and group allocation was not hidden from the investigators. In validation, the model predicted ophthalmopathy progression with nearly 71% sensitivity and 72.22% specificity; eleven to twelve predicted patients were CT-confirmed with GO in a median of 6.5 months. Among expanded thyroid clonotypes with frequency above 0.001, most also showed up in blood, which suggests that blood repertoires may reflect the thyroid immune response. In cross-validation, the 13-signature model distinguished ophthalmopathy from stable hyperthyroidism with approximately 85% sensitivity and approximately 81% specificity, and in the test set the corresponding values were approximately 80% and 68%.

Ophthalmopathy patients had moderately to severely active disease, Clinical Activity Score of at least 3, NOSPECS grade of at least 4, and disease duration under 3 months. Anyone with other autoimmune diseases, uncontrolled infections, pregnancy or lactation was excluded from the study. Diagnosis relied on clinical symptoms, serum thyroxine, TRAb, thyroid ultrasound and orbital computed tomography. Using Ficoll-Paque density gradient centrifugation, PBMCs were isolated from 9 to 10 ml of fresh peripheral blood. Total RNA was extracted with Trizol reagent and quality-checked on an Agilent 2100 Bioanalyzer. This clonotype appeared many times. Its antigen specificity is not known. Qualities for individual bases were not recorded, and no much larger clone is one base off. For repertoire sequencing, TCR beta CDR3 regions were amplified from RNA transcripts. HTBI primers and the Qiagen OneStep RT-PCR kit were used in a first-round RT-PCR, which was followed by a second-round multiplex PCR, size selection and purification. Libraries were sequenced on an Illumina HiSeq2000 using paired-end 100 bp reads. On the authors' methods: SOAPnuke was used to process the reads, removing any read that contained adapters or uncalled bases, had a mean Phred below 15, or lacked an exact match to the constant primer or identifier. High-quality paired reads were merged with COPE v1.2.5. Each unique nucleotide sequence was defined as a clonotype, and clonotypes were aligned to IMGT TRB V, D and J references with MiTCR v1.1. The analysis was limited to V-J combinations with a frequency above 0.0001, which together covered just over 98% of the repertoires. For each V-J combination, a TCR clonal expansion and chaos score was defined as the ratio of F50 clonal expansion to chaos observed in the TCRdist matrix. Welch's t-statistics and random forest were used to reduce the features to 13 V-J combinations, which were then used as input to a naive Bayes classifier. The similarity between thyroid and blood repertoires was quantified using the Morisita-Horn index. TCRdb ran its own pipeline on the public reads, namely fastp trimming at Q25 and MiXCR clone calling, and kept in-frame beta chains. Every distinct CDR3 protein forms one entry, paired with its most common genes and DNA. These V and J calls originate from TCRdb's pipeline instead of the authors' own analysis. Counted in this sample were some 200,000 distinct CDR3 sequences; under 30% of them appeared once. The top ten clonotypes cover approximately 9.1% of the sample.

The CDR3 runs 14 residues from the cysteine to the phenylalanine. This entry keeps only the CDR3 DNA: 42 bases, framed from base 1. Trimming accounts for 5 bases at V and 4 bases at J, while the number of junction bases matched to no gene is 7. Taken from the germline V gene (reference sequence), the CDR1 and CDR2 loops are PRHDT and FYEKMQ. This clonotype was sampled from a man between 50 and 59 years old with Graves' ophthalmopathy. Donor details come from another sample of the same person, matched by shared clones. The chain was built from TRBV13 and TRBJ2-7, with 8 bases aligning to TRBD2. Source material: peripheral blood. In nucleotide form, the sequence is TGTGCCAGCAGCCCGGGAGGGAGGCGATACGAGCAGTACTTC. The resulting protein is CASSPGGRRYEQYF. With the portions outside the CDR3 filled from the reference TRBV13 and TRBJ2-7 genes, the complete variable region becomes AAGVIQSPRHLIKEKRETATLKCYPIPRHDTVYWYQQGPGQDPQFLISFYEKMQSDKGSIPDRFSAQQFSDYHSELNMSSLELGDSALYFCASSPGGRRYEQYFGPGTRLTVT.